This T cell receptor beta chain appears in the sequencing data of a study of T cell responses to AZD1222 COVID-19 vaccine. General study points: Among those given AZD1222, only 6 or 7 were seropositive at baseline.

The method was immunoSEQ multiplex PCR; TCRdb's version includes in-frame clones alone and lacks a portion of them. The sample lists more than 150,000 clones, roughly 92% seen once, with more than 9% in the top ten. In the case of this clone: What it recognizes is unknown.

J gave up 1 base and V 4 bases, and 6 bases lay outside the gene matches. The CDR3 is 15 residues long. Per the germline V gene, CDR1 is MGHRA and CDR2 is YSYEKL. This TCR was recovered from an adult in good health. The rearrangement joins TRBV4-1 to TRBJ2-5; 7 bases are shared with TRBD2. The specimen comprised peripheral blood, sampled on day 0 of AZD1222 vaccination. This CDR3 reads CASSLSGGTQETQYF. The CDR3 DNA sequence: TGCGCCAGCAGCCTATCGGGGGGAACCCAAGAGACCCAGTACTTC.